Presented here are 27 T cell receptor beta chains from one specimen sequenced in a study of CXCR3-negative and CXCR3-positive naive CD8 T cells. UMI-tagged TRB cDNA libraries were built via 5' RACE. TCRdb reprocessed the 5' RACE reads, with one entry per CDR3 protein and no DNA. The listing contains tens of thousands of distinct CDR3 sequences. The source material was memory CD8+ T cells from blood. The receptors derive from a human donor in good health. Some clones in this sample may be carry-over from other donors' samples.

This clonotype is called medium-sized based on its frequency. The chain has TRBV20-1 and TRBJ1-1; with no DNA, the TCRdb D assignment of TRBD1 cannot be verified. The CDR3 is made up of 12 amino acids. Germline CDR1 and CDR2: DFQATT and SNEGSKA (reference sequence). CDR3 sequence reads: CSARQGDTEAFF.

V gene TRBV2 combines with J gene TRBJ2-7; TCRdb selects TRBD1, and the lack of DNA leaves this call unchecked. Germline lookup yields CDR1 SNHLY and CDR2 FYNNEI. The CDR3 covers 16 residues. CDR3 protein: CASSAADRGYSYEQYF. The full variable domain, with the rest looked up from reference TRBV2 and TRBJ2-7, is EPEVTQTPSHQVTQMGQEVILRCVPISNHLYFYWYRQILGQKVEFLVSFYNNEISEKSEIFDDQFSVERPDGSNFTLKIRSTKLEDSAMYFCASSAADRGYSYEQYFGPGTRLTVT.

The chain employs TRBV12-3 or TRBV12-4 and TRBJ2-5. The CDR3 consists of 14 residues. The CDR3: CASTNDGWDETQYF.

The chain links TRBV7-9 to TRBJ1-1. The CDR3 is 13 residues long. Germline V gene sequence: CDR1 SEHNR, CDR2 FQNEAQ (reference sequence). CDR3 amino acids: CASSSDGNTEAFF.

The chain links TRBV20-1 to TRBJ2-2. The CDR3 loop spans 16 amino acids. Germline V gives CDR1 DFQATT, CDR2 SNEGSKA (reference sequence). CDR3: CSARENFRSESEELFF.

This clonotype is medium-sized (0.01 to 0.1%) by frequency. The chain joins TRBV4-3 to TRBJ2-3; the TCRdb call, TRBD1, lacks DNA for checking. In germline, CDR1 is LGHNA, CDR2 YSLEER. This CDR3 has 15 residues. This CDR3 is CASSQDRADTDTQYF.

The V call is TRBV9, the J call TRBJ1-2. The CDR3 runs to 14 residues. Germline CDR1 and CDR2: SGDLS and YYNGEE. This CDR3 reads CASSASGYGGGYTF.

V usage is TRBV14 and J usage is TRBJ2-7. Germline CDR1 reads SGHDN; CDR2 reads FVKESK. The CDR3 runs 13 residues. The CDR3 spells CASSRASRSEQYF.

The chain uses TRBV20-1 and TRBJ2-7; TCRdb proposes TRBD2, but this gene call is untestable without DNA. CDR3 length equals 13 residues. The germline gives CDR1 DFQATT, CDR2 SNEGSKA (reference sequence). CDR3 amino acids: CSATQGLANEQYF.

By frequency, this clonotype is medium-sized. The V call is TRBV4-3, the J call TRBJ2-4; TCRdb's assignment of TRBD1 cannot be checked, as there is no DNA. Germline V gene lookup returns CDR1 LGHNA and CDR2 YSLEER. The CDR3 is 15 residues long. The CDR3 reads CASSPTGDAKNIQYF.

CDR3 residues: CATLGSASYNEQFF. The rearrangement uses TRBV27 and TRBJ2-1; TCRdb designates TRBD2, a call that cannot be tested without DNA. The CDR3 is 14 amino acids. Germline V gene lookup returns CDR1 MNHEY and CDR2 SMNVEV (reference sequence).

The CDR3 region is CSAISTGRANGEQYF. The V gene is TRBV20-1, the J gene TRBJ2-7; the D call of TRBD2 rests on TCRdb alone, since no DNA is present to check it. This CDR3 spans 15 amino acids. The germline CDR1 and CDR2 sequences are DFQATT and SNEGSKA (reference sequence).

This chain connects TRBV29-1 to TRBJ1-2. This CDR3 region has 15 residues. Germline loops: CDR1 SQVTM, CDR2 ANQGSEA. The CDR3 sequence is CSVDDEGGHHYGYTF.

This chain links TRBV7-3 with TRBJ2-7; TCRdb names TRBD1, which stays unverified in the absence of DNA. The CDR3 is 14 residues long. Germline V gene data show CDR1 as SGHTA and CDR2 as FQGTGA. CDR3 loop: CASSPRPGPYEQYF.

CDR3 protein: CATNDQGAIGELFF. The chain is built from TRBV4-3 and TRBJ2-2; TCRdb picks TRBD1, but there is no DNA to check that call. Germline loops: CDR1 LGHNA, CDR2 YSLEER. The CDR3 is 14 residues long.

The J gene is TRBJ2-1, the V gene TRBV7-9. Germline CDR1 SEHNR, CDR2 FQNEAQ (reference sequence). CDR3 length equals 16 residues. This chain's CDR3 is CASSPRSTEPYNEQFF.

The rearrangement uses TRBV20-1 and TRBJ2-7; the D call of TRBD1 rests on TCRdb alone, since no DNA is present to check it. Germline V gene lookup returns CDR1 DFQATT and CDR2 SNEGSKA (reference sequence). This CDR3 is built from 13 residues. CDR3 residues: CSAPDRAPYEQYF.

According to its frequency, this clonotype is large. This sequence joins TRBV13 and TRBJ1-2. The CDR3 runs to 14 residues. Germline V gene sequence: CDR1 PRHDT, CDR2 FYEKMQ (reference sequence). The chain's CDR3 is CASSQTPGNYGYTF. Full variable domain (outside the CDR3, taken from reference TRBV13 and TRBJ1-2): AAGVIQSPRHLIKEKRETATLKCYPIPRHDTVYWYQQGPGQDPQFLISFYEKMQSDKGSIPDRFSAQQFSDYHSELNMSSLELGDSALYFCASSQTPGNYGYTFGSGTRLTVV.

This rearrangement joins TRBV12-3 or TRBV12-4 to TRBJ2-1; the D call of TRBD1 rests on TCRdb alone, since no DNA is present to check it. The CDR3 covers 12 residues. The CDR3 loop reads CASGDPEGEQFF.

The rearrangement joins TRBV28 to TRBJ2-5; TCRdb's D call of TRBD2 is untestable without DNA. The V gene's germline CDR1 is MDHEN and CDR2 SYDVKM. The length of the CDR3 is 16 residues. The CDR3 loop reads CASRSLAGGGAETQYF.

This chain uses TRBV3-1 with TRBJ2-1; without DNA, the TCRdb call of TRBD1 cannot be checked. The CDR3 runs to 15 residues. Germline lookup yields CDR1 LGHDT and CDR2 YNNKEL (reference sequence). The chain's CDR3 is CASSQGRGSLLEQFF.

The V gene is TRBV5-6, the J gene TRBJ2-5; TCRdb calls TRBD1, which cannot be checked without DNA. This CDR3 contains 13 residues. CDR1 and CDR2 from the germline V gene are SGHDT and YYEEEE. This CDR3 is CASSPWRGETQYF.

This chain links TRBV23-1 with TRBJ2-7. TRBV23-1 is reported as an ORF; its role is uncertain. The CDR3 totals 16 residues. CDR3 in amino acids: CASSQFGSRRAYEQYF.

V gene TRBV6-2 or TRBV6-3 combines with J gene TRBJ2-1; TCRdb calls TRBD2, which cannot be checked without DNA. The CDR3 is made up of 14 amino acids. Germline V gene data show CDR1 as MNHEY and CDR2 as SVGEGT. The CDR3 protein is CASSPGLAANEQFF.

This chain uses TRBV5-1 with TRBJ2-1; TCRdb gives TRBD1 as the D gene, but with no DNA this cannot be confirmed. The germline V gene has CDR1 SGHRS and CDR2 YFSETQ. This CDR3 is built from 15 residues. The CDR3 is CASSWSPRVGEEQFF. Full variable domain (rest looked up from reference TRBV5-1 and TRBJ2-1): KAGVTQTPRYLIKTRGQQVTLSCSPISGHRSVSWYQQTPGQGLQFLFEYFSETQRNKGNFPGRFSGRQFSNSRSEMNVSTLELGDSALYLCASSWSPRVGEEQFFGPGTRLTVL.

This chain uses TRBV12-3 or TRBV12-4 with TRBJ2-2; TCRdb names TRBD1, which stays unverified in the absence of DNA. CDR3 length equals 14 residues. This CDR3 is CASRGTDFTGELFF.

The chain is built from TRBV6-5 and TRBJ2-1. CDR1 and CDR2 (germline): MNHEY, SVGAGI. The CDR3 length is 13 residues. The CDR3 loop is CASSSRIYNEQFF.